This entry features one T cell receptor (beta chain) sequence. This sample stems from a study of blood T cell repertoires in COVID-19. V was clipped by 0 bases and J by 5 bases; unmatched bases: 1. Germline values: CDR1 SEHNR, CDR2 FQNEAQ (reference sequence). The CDR3 is 15 residues long. The assay was immunoSEQ multiplex PCR, and TCRdb's table has in-frame clones only and misses some. The table has about 140,000 clones, approximately 79% seen once; the top ten hold approximately 4%. The chain carries TRBV7-9 and TRBJ1-6; 7 bases map to TRBD1. This receptor was obtained from a man aged 60 to 75 with acute or convalescent COVID-19. The material sequenced was peripheral blood. For the CDR3, the DNA is TGTGCCAGCAGCTTAGCCGGGACAGATAATTCACCCCTCCACTTT. Translated, it gives CASSLAGTDNSPLHF. The full variable domain, rest sourced from reference TRBV7-9 and TRBJ1-6, is DTGVSQNPRHKITKRGQNVTFRCDPISEHNRLYWYRQTLGQGPEFLTYFQNEAQLEKSRLLSDRFSAERPKGSFSTLEIQRTEQGDSAMYLCASSLAGTDNSPLHFGNGTRLTVT.